Below are 18 T cell receptor beta chains sequenced from a single sample in a study of early stage breast cancer tumors. TCRdb's copy holds only in-frame clones and misses some; the assay was immunoSEQ multiplex PCR. Of roughly 30,000 clones in the sample, roughly four fifths were seen once. The sequencing sample was made of blood. The receptors stem from a person aged 35-50 years with breast cancer.

The CDR3 is CASSLKTSGRASEQYF. CDR3 DNA: TGTGCCAGCAGTCTCAAGACTAGCGGGAGGGCCAGCGAGCAGTACTTC. The chain combines TRBV27 with TRBJ2-7; 14 nucleotides agree with TRBD2. V lost 5 bases to trimming and J lost 6 bases; unmatched junction nucleotides: 9. Germline CDR1 reads MNHEY; CDR2 reads SMNVEV (reference sequence). This CDR3 region has 16 residues.

As DNA, the CDR3 is TGCGCCAGCAGCCAAGGCGGGACAGTAAACAATCAGCCCCAGCATTTT. Its protein is CASSQGGTVNNQPQHF. V usage is TRBV4-1 and J usage is TRBJ1-5, with TRBD1 identical over 7 bases. The CDR3 spans 16 residues. Germline trimming cut 1 base from V and 3 bases from J; bases unmatched to any gene: 6. Per the germline V gene, CDR1 is MGHRA and CDR2 is YSYEKL.

The V gene is TRBV5-5, the J gene TRBJ1-1; maybe TRBD1 (5 bases). Trimming removed 0 bases from V and 5 bases from J, with 11 bases in between. CDR1 and CDR2 from the germline V gene are SGHKS and YYEKEE (reference sequence). The CDR3 has 14 amino acids. DNA for the CDR3: TGTGCCAGCAGCTTGGCCGCGGAGGGGACTGAAGCTTTCTTT. Its translation: CASSLAAEGTEAFF.

A few counts support this clone. The chain links TRBV7-2 to TRBJ1-5; tentative D call: TRBD1 (5 bases). The germline V gene encodes CDR1 SGHTA and CDR2 FQGNSA. There are 14 residues in the CDR3. The V gene lost 5 bases and the J gene lost 6 bases, with 14 bases spanning the gap. DNA of the CDR3: TGTGCCAGCAGCGGGGGGACCCAGGGTCAGCCCCAGCATTTT. Protein: CASSGGTQGQPQHF.

This clone was seen only a few times. The chain's CDR3 is CASSWVNTGELFF. The CDR3 region has the DNA TGTGCCAGCAGTTGGGTGAACACCGGGGAGCTGTTTTTT. The chain recombines TRBV27 with TRBJ2-2; D unresolved. From germline, CDR1 is MNHEY and CDR2 SMNVEV (reference sequence). The V end was cut by 4 bases, the J end by 1 base, with 4 bases between. This CDR3 spans 13 amino acids.

The genes are TRBV7-2 and TRBJ2-2; D is undetermined. Trimming removed 2 bases at V and 5 bases at J, with 9 bases between. The CDR3 length is 14 residues. Germline CDR1 and CDR2: SGHTA and FQGNSA. The CDR3 is CASSLSSRTGELFF. The DNA of the CDR3 is TGTGCCAGCAGCTTAAGCAGCAGGACCGGGGAGCTGTTTTTT.

The chain carries TRBV5-1 and TRBJ2-1, with a weak D call TRBD2 (6 bases). With 3 bases removed from V and 6 bases from J, the gap between germline ends came to 13 bases. CDR1 is SGHRS, CDR2 YFSETQ, per germline. This CDR3 has 14 amino acids. The CDR3 DNA reads TGCGCCAGCAGCTCGGGGGAAGCAGGCAATGAGCAGTTCTTC. Translated: CASSSGEAGNEQFF.

This clone was observed a few times. The rearrangement links TRBV11-2 to TRBJ2-5; perhaps D is TRBD1 or TRBD2 (5 bases each). CDR1 and CDR2 (germline): SGHAT, FQNNGV. V lost 5 bases, J lost 1 base, and 11 bases lay in between. This CDR3 region has 14 residues. CDR3 nucleotides: TGTGCCAGCAGCCGATCAGGGAGCCAAGAGACCCAGTACTTC. This gives the protein CASSRSGSQETQYF.

In this sample, this clone turned up a few times. This sequence joins TRBV14 and TRBJ2-5; D ambiguous. CDR1 is SGHDN, CDR2 FVKESK, per germline. This CDR3 spans 15 amino acids. V lost 1 base, J lost 5 bases, and 14 bases lay in between. CDR3 region: CASSQGNLPSETQYF. The CDR3 DNA is TGTGCCAGCAGCCAAGGAAACCTACCAAGCGAGACCCAGTACTTC.

J is TRBJ2-1 and V is TRBV27; no firm D call. This CDR3 has 14 residues. Per the germline V gene, CDR1 is MNHEY and CDR2 is SMNVEV (reference sequence). The V gene lost 6 bases and the J gene lost 7 bases, with 16 bases spanning the gap. CDR3 in amino acids: CASSPPILTNEQFF. CDR3 sequence (DNA): TGTGCCAGCAGCCCGCCTATACTTACGAATGAGCAGTTCTTC.

The chain uses TRBV2 and TRBJ2-7; 9 bases agree with TRBD2. J was trimmed by 2 bases and V by 6 bases; bases with no gene match: 2. CDR3 size: 13 residues. The germline V gene has CDR1 SNHLY and CDR2 FYNNEI. The CDR3 sequence: CASRAGGPYEQYF. CDR3 DNA sequence: TGTGCCAGCAGGGCGGGAGGGCCCTACGAGCAGTACTTC.

The V call is TRBV27, the J call TRBJ1-5; D is perhaps TRBD1 (6 bases). The CDR3 loop spans 14 amino acids. Germline V gene data show CDR1 as MNHEY and CDR2 as SMNVEV (reference sequence). V was pared by 2 bases and J by 4 bases, with 9 bases between. The CDR3 DNA reads as TGTGCCAGCAGTTTACGGGACACGAATCAGCCCCAGCATTTT. Translated, it gives CASSLRDTNQPQHF.

The chain is built from TRBV4-1 and TRBJ2-2, with TRBD2 matching over 11 bases. The CDR3 consists of 17 residues. V shed 4 bases, J shed 3 bases, and the junction held 7 bases outside the gene matches. The germline CDR1 and CDR2 sequences are MGHRA and YSYEKL. The CDR3 here is CASSRTGLAVDTGELFF. CDR3 nucleotides: TGCGCCAGCAGCCGTACGGGACTAGCGGTTGACACCGGGGAGCTGTTTTTT.

The CDR3 sequence is CASSLGTVYEQYF. The CDR3 region has the DNA TGTGCCAGCAGTTTAGGGACAGTCTACGAGCAGTACTTC. The V call is TRBV28, the J call TRBJ2-7, with 7 bases matching TRBD1. CDR3 size: 13 residues. The germline V gene encodes CDR1 MDHEN and CDR2 SYDVKM. With V trimmed by 2 bases and J by 3 bases, 1 base remained unmatched. The variable domain in full, with the rest retrieved from reference TRBV28 and TRBJ2-7, is DVKVTQSSRYLVKRTGEKVFLECVQDMDHENMFWYRQDPGLGLRLIYFSYDVKMKEKGDIPEGYSVSREKKERFSLILESASTNQTSMYLCASSLGTVYEQYFGPGTRLTVT.

This chain joins TRBV7-2 and TRBJ2-3; D may be TRBD1 or TRBD2 (5 bases each). V lost 0 bases, J lost 1 base, and 5 bases lay in between. CDR1 is SGHTA, CDR2 FQGNSA, per germline. This CDR3 comprises 14 residues. CDR3 in DNA: TGTGCCAGCAGCTTAGCGGGACGCACAGATACGCAGTATTTT. Protein sequence: CASSLAGRTDTQYF.

This clone was counted a few times. The rearrangement joins TRBV18 to TRBJ1-2; D not resolved. The CDR3 spans 12 residues. Trimming cost V 0 bases and J 4 bases, with 3 bases left between them. Germline-derived CDR1 and CDR2 are KGHSH and LQKENI. The CDR3 loop reads CASSPPGYGYTF. In DNA form, the CDR3 reads TGTGCCAGCTCACCACCGGGCTATGGCTACACCTTC. The entire variable domain, with the rest obtained from reference TRBV18 and TRBJ1-2, is as follows: NAGVMQNPRHLVRRRGQEARLRCSPMKGHSHVYWYRQLPEEGLKFMVYLQKENIIDESGMPKERFSAEFPKEGPSILRIQQVVRGDSAAYFCASSPPGYGYTFGSGTRLTVV.

This clone was detected only a few times. The chain joins TRBV11-2 to TRBJ1-2, with 10 bases identical to TRBD1. The V gene end was trimmed by 0 bases and the J gene end by 4 bases; junction bases not matched to a gene: 8. CDR3 length: 17 residues. Germline assignment: CDR1 SGHAT and CDR2 FQNNGV. The CDR3 DNA is TGTGCCAGCAGCTTAGAGGGGGGTGGGACAGGGGTCTATGGCTACACCTTC. It codes for CASSLEGGGTGVYGYTF.

The genes are TRBV10-3 and TRBJ1-2; TRBD1 is a possible D gene (5 bases). This CDR3 region has 15 residues. Trimming stripped 4 bases from V and 7 bases from J, with 19 bases between. Looked up from germline, CDR1 is ENHRY and CDR2 is SYGVKD. The CDR3 here is CAISGDGGDWSGYTF. Written as DNA, the CDR3 is TGTGCCATCAGTGGGGATGGGGGGGATTGGTCTGGCTACACCTTC.